The sequence of this TCR beta chain was determined in a study of T cells after yellow fever vaccination. Study conclusions and caveats: It was the secondary response that reached its peak faster, day 5 versus 15, but it was weaker. Abundant bulk-derived clonotypes could contaminate FACS-sorted repertoires.

TCRdb re-derived calls from the 5' RACE reads in MiXCR, one entry per CDR3 protein. The sample holds some 670,000 distinct CDR3 sequences, more than 9% seen once. This clonotype was found a few times. No antigen is known for it. The germline V gene has CDR1 SGHRS and CDR2 YFSETQ. V lost 4 bases and J lost 1, with 14 bases in between. The CDR3 runs to 15 residues. This clonotype originated in a man aged 25 to 40 who received the YFV17D yellow fever vaccine. This chain links TRBV5-1 with TRBJ2-5; D is perhaps TRBD1 or TRBD2 (5 bases each). The sequencing here drew on PBMCs, taken on the day of the yellow fever booster vaccination. CDR3 amino acids: CASSVGDGPQETQYF. The CDR3 DNA reads TGCGCCAGCAGCGTAGGGGACGGACCCCAAGAGACCCAGTACTTC.